One and the same sample provided the 21 T cell receptor beta chains below, sequenced in a study of technical replicates of blood from a few donors. Produced via immunoSEQ multiplex PCR; TCRdb's table is partial and in-frame only. The sample lists more than 90,000 clones, nearly 97% occurring once. The sequenced sample was T cells isolated from PBMCs. The receptors were gathered from a human donor in good health.

This chain connects TRBV4-1 to TRBJ1-1, with TRBD1 as a possible D gene (5 bases). Trimming pared 3 bases from V and 1 base from J, leaving 15 bases between. The CDR3 is 16 amino acids. Germline CDR1 reads MGHRA; CDR2 reads YSYEKL. The CDR3 DNA sequence: TGCGCCAGCAGCCAGCCGACAGACCATAGGAACACTGAAGCTTTCTTT. It codes for CASSQPTDHRNTEAFF.

The V and J genes are TRBV27 and TRBJ1-4; D perhaps matches TRBD1 (6 bases). The CDR3 has 16 residues. With 5 bases removed from V and 10 bases from J, the gap between germline ends came to 23 bases. CDR1 is MNHEY, CDR2 SMNVEV, per germline (reference sequence). The CDR3 is CASSAEDPQGGGKLFF. In DNA, the CDR3 is TGTGCCAGCAGTGCTGAGGACCCTCAAGGGGGGGGAAAACTGTTTTTT.

This clone is a singleton in its sample. The chain recombines TRBV5-1 with TRBJ2-7, with D possibly TRBD1 on 6 matching bases. Trimming stripped 4 bases from V and 4 bases from J, with 18 bases between. The CDR3 runs to 15 residues. The germline gives CDR1 SGHRS, CDR2 YFSETQ. CDR3 sequence (DNA): TGCGCCAGCAGCGTGGGGACAATTATTCGATACGAGCAGTACTTC. Protein product: CASSVGTIIRYEQYF.

This clone is a singleton in its sample. V and J are TRBV9 and TRBJ1-4, with D unresolved. With 2 bases removed from V and 2 bases from J, the gap between germline ends came to 7 bases. Germline values: CDR1 SGDLS, CDR2 YYNGEE. The CDR3 is made up of 14 amino acids. The CDR3: CASSVSVTNEKLFF. The CDR3 bases are TGTGCCAGCAGCGTCTCGGTTACTAATGAAAAACTGTTTTTT.

The chain couples TRBV2 to TRBJ2-5, with D possibly being TRBD1 (6 bases). The CDR3 covers 14 residues. Germline CDR1 reads SNHLY; CDR2 reads FYNNEI. V was clipped by 6 bases and J by 7 bases, with 18 bases between them. The CDR3 coding sequence is TGTGCCAGCAGCAGAGGACAGCAGCATGGGACCCAGTACTTC. Translation: CASSRGQQHGTQYF.

V and J are TRBV5-1 and TRBJ1-2; TRBD1 agrees at 11 bases. Germline V gives CDR1 SGHRS, CDR2 YFSETQ. Trimming at V came to 2 bases and at J to 7 bases, leaving 13 bases not matched to a gene. CDR3 length: 17 residues. CDR3 nucleotide sequence: TGCGCCAGCAGCTTATGGGACAGGGGGGCCCCTACCGGTGGCTACACCTTC. It encodes CASSLWDRGAPTGGYTF.

The chain combines TRBV9 with TRBJ2-1; no clear D gene. CDR1 is SGDLS, CDR2 YYNGEE, per germline. Trimming shortened V by 2 bases and J by 5 bases, and 11 bases separated the two germline ends. The CDR3 spans 14 residues. For the CDR3, the DNA is TGTGCCAGCAGCGTGCTTTCTGTAGACAATGAGCAGTTCTTC. This sequence encodes CASSVLSVDNEQFF.

The chain joins TRBV7-6 to TRBJ1-2, with 7 bases that match TRBD1. CDR1 and CDR2 (germline): SGHVS, FNYEAQ. J lost 3 bases, V lost 1 base, and 2 bases had no gene match. The CDR3 sequence is 14 residues long. CDR3 nucleotides: TGTGCCAGCAGCTTAGGGGGACAGTACTATGGCTACACCTTC. Translating it yields CASSLGGQYYGYTF. Looking up the rest from reference TRBV7-6 and TRBJ1-2 gives the full variable domain: GAGVSQSPRYKVTKRGQDVALRCDPISGHVSLYWYRQALGQGPEFLTYFNYEAQQDKSGLPNDRFSAERPEGSISTLTIQRTEQRDSAMYRCASSLGGQYYGYTFGSGTRLTVV.

V gene TRBV2 combines with J gene TRBJ1-5; TRBD1 agrees at 10 bases. V shed 6 bases, J shed 5 bases, and the junction held 4 bases outside the gene matches. Germline V gene sequence: CDR1 SNHLY, CDR2 FYNNEI. The CDR3 spans 14 residues. In DNA form, the CDR3 reads TGTGCCAGCAGCGCTGACAGGGGGCATCAGCCCCAGCATTTT. Protein sequence: CASSADRGHQPQHF.

The chain is built from TRBV5-1 and TRBJ2-5; 10 bases match TRBD2. The V gene end was trimmed by 6 bases and the J gene end by 3 bases; junction bases not matched to a gene: 8. Germline V gene sequence: CDR1 SGHRS, CDR2 YFSETQ. The CDR3 is made up of 15 amino acids. This chain's CDR3 is CASTPSGTSEETQYF. CDR3 DNA: TGCGCCAGCACTCCATCAGGGACTAGCGAAGAGACCCAGTACTTC. The full variable domain, its missing parts supplied by reference TRBV5-1 and TRBJ2-5, is KAGVTQTPRYLIKTRGQQVTLSCSPISGHRSVSWYQQTPGQGLQFLFEYFSETQRNKGNFPGRFSGRQFSNSRSEMNVSTLELGDSALYLCASTPSGTSEETQYFGPGTRLLVL.

The V call is TRBV14, the J call TRBJ1-1; D unresolved. V gave up 1 base and J gave up 8 bases, with 14 bases separating them. The CDR3 loop spans 14 amino acids. The germline V gene encodes CDR1 SGHDN and CDR2 FVKESK. CDR3 coding DNA: TGTGCCAGCAGCCAAGGGTCGATCGGGAGAGAAGCTTTCTTT. Protein sequence: CASSQGSIGREAFF.

The rearrangement joins TRBV7-8 to TRBJ2-1, with D possibly TRBD2 on 6 matching bases. Germline V gene sequence: CDR1 SGHVS, CDR2 FQNEAQ. V lost 5 bases, J lost 0 bases, and 8 bases lay in between. There are 14 residues in the CDR3. The CDR3 DNA reads TGTGCCAGCAGCGGGGGGAGCTCCTACAATGAGCAGTTCTTC. It specifies CASSGGSSYNEQFF.

The chain is built from TRBV7-6 and TRBJ2-2; perhaps TRBD1 as D (6 bases). In germline, CDR1 is SGHVS, CDR2 FNYEAQ. The V end lost 5 bases, the J end lost 6 bases, and 10 bases lay between the germline ends. CDR3 length: 13 residues. The chain's CDR3 is CASSQQGSGELFF. CDR3 in DNA: TGTGCCAGCAGCCAACAGGGTTCCGGGGAGCTGTTTTTT. Drawing the rest from reference TRBV7-6 and TRBJ2-2, the complete variable domain is GAGVSQSPRYKVTKRGQDVALRCDPISGHVSLYWYRQALGQGPEFLTYFNYEAQQDKSGLPNDRFSAERPEGSISTLTIQRTEQRDSAMYRCASSQQGSGELFFGEGSRLTVL.

The rearrangement uses TRBV27 and TRBJ2-1, with D unclear. V lost 5 bases, J lost 0 bases, and 11 bases lay in between. Looked up from germline, CDR1 is MNHEY and CDR2 is SMNVEV (reference sequence). The CDR3 consists of 15 residues. The CDR3: CASSPQFSSYNEQFF. The CDR3 coding sequence is TGTGCCAGCAGTCCCCAGTTCAGCTCCTACAATGAGCAGTTCTTC.

This chain connects TRBV2 to TRBJ2-7; 7 bases fit TRBD1. CDR1 SNHLY and CDR2 FYNNEI come from the germline V gene. J was trimmed by 3 bases and V by 4 bases; bases with no gene match: 9. CDR3 length equals 15 residues. CDR3 protein: CASSAPGQPNYEQYF. CDR3 bases: TGTGCCAGCAGTGCCCCGGGACAGCCTAACTACGAGCAGTACTTC.

CDR3 DNA sequence: TGTGCCAGCAGATTCGGACGGGGATCTGGAAACACCATATATTTT. As protein: CASRFGRGSGNTIYF. The chain recombines TRBV7-8 with TRBJ1-3; unclear D gene. The CDR3 has 15 residues. Germline CDR1 is SGHVS and CDR2 is FQNEAQ. V lost 6 bases and J lost 1, with 13 bases in between.

J is TRBJ2-5 and V is TRBV27; no firm D call. The CDR3 is made up of 11 amino acids. V was shortened by 4 bases and J by 7 bases, with 7 bases between the two germline ends. Germline CDR1 and CDR2: MNHEY and SMNVEV (reference sequence). The CDR3 coding sequence is TGTGCCAGCAGTTCCCTAGGGACCCAGTACTTC. Protein sequence: CASSSLGTQYF.

This chain links TRBV28 with TRBJ2-2, with TRBD2 matching over 13 bases. With V trimmed by 6 bases and J by 4 bases, 17 bases remained unmatched. The CDR3 extends over 20 amino acids. Germline CDR1 MDHEN, CDR2 SYDVKM. The CDR3 nucleotides are TGTGCCAGCAGCCTTAGCCGGACTAGCGGGAGTAGGGGAGTCACCGGGGAGCTGTTTTTT. It yields the protein CASSLSRTSGSRGVTGELFF.

The chain carries TRBV5-1 and TRBJ2-7; no reliable D call. The CDR3 runs 16 residues. V dropped 4 bases and J dropped 0 bases, with 17 bases sitting between them. The germline CDR1 and CDR2 sequences are SGHRS and YFSETQ. The CDR3 is CASSPRGNPSSYEQYF. The DNA for the CDR3 is TGCGCCAGCAGCCCCCGAGGAAACCCGAGCTCCTACGAGCAGTACTTC.

V and J are TRBV2 and TRBJ1-5; D is unclear. Trimming removed 7 bases at V and 0 bases at J, with 7 bases between. CDR1 is SNHLY, CDR2 FYNNEI, per germline. The CDR3 extends over 13 amino acids. The CDR3 bases are TGTGCCAGCAAACGGGATAGCAATCAGCCCCAGCATTTT. Its translation: CASKRDSNQPQHF.

The genes are TRBV2 and TRBJ2-1; 9 bases line up with TRBD2. The CDR3 runs to 15 residues. V gave up 4 bases and J gave up 7 bases; unmatched junction bases: 8. Germline V gives CDR1 SNHLY, CDR2 FYNNEI. Here the CDR3 reads CASSGAGGPWNEQFF. Here the CDR3 DNA reads TGTGCCAGCAGTGGGGCGGGAGGGCCTTGGAATGAGCAGTTCTTC.